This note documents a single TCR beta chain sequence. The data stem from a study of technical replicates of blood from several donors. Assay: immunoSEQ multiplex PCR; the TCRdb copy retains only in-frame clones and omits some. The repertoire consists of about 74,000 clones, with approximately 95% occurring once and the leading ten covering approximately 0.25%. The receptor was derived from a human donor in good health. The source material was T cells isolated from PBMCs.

Written as DNA, the CDR3 is TGTGCCAGCAGTCCTACGGGAGATTATAGCAATCAGCCCCAGCATTTT. It is translated as CASSPTGDYSNQPQHF. V usage is TRBV27 and J usage is TRBJ1-5; D unresolved. In germline, CDR1 is MNHEY, CDR2 SMNVEV (reference sequence). With 5 bases removed from V and 0 bases from J, the gap between germline ends came to 14 bases. The CDR3 totals 16 residues.